The next 29 T cell receptor beta chains were all read from a single sample in a study of blood T cell repertoires in COVID-19 (dated by TCRdb to about 2020). The method behind the library was the immunoSEQ multiplex PCR assay. Sourced from immuneACCESS, this table was stored by TCRdb with only in-frame sequences that have V and J called. A share of the clones is absent; for the studies checked, an unresolved V gene accounts for under half, and the remainder has no known explanation. In all, the sample holds some 150,000 clones, and approximately 83% of those were seen once. The leading ten clones occupy more than 7.5% of the sample. The sequenced sample was peripheral blood. These receptor sequences come from a woman between 55 and 75 years old with COVID-19, enrolled during active disease.

This chain connects TRBV24-1 to TRBJ2-5; TRBD1 matches 7 bases. In germline, CDR1 is KGHDR, CDR2 SFDVKD. V shed 5 bases and J 3 bases; nucleotides not matched to a gene: 2. The CDR3 runs 13 residues. This CDR3 is CATSGGTEETQYF. DNA of the CDR3: TGTGCCACCAGTGGGGGGACAGAAGAGACCCAGTACTTC.

This sequence joins TRBV5-1 and TRBJ1-1; TRBD1 matches at 8 bases. The CDR3 runs to 15 residues. CDR1 and CDR2 from the germline V gene are SGHRS and YFSETQ. V lost 3 bases, J lost 0 bases, and 4 bases stayed unmatched. The CDR3 DNA is TGCGCCAGCAGCTCGAGGACAGGGTTGAACACTGAAGCTTTCTTT. It yields the protein CASSSRTGLNTEAFF.

This chain links TRBV6-4 with TRBJ2-1; TRBD1 might be the D (5 bases). The V gene lost 6 bases and the J gene lost 10 bases, with 16 bases spanning the gap. The germline V gene has CDR1 MRHNA and CDR2 SNTAGT. The length of the CDR3 is 13 residues. As DNA, the CDR3 is TGTGCCAGCAGCGCCCAGACAGAATCCGAGCAGTTCTTC. Translating it yields CASSAQTESEQFF.

In this sample, this clone turned up a few times. The chain combines TRBV11-2 with TRBJ1-2, with a weak D call TRBD1 (6 bases). This CDR3 spans 15 amino acids. Trimming took 5 bases from V and 2 from J, leaving 15 bases between them. CDR1 and CDR2 (germline): SGHAT, FQNNGV. The CDR3 loop reads CASSEGTRRNYGYTF. The CDR3 DNA reads TGTGCCAGCAGCGAAGGGACAAGGCGGAACTATGGCTACACCTTC.

The rearrangement links TRBV5-8 to TRBJ2-1; D is perhaps TRBD2 (5 bases). Germline CDR1 SGHTS, CDR2 YDEGEE. The CDR3 contains 14 residues. V was trimmed by 4 bases and J by 6 bases, leaving 14 bases between them. The CDR3 sequence is CASSHWLARNEQFF. The CDR3 bases are TGTGCCAGCAGCCACTGGCTAGCCCGCAATGAGCAGTTCTTC.

This clone was counted a few times. The rearrangement links TRBV11-2 to TRBJ1-1; no clear D gene. The CDR3 contains 14 residues. The germline V gene encodes CDR1 SGHAT and CDR2 FQNNGV. Trimming pared 3 bases from V and 0 bases from J, leaving 8 bases between. The CDR3 spells CASSFYSLNTEAFF. CDR3 bases: TGTGCCAGCAGCTTCTACTCCTTGAACACTGAAGCTTTCTTT.

V gene TRBV3-1 (or the pseudogene TRBV3-2) combines with J gene TRBJ2-3; 9 bases agree with TRBD2. This CDR3 is 17 amino acids long. V shed 0 bases and J 0 bases; nucleotides not matched to a gene: 4. In germline, CDR1 is LGHDT, CDR2 YNNKEL (reference sequence). CDR3 residues: CASSQEGLAGSTDTQYF. As DNA, the CDR3 is TGTGCCAGCAGCCAAGAAGGGCTAGCGGGGAGCACAGATACGCAGTATTTT.

The J gene is TRBJ1-1, the V gene TRBV6-5; D might be TRBD1 (5 bases). CDR1 and CDR2 (germline): MNHEY, SVGAGI. This CDR3 has 13 residues. Trimming removed 5 bases at V and 6 bases at J, with 13 bases between. As DNA, the CDR3 is TGTGCCAGCAGTCCCCCCCAGGGCGCTGAAGCTTTCTTT. Protein sequence: CASSPPQGAEAFF.

This clone was recorded only once. The J gene is TRBJ2-2, the V gene TRBV11-3, with 9 nucleotides matching TRBD1. Germline V gene data show CDR1 as SGHNT and CDR2 as YENEEA. Trimming removed 4 bases from V and 0 bases from J; junction bases left unmatched: 0. CDR3 size: 15 residues. The CDR3 DNA sequence: TGTGCCAGCAGCTGGGACAGGGCGAACACCGGGGAGCTGTTTTTT. Its protein product is CASSWDRANTGELFF.

V is TRBV9 and J is TRBJ1-1; a weak D match, TRBD1 (6 bases). This CDR3 has 13 amino acids. Trimming stripped 4 bases from V and 1 base from J, with 8 bases between. Looked up from germline, CDR1 is SGDLS and CDR2 is YYNGEE. CDR3 coding DNA: TGTGCCAGCAGCCCAGGGGAGAACACTGAAGCTTTCTTT. It translates to CASSPGENTEAFF. Based on the CDR3 plus reference TRBV9 and TRBJ1-1, the full variable domain is DSGVTQTPKHLITATGQRVTLRCSPRSGDLSVYWYQQSLDQGLQFLIQYYNGEERAKGNILERFSAQQFPDLHSELNLSSLELGDSALYFCASSPGENTEAFFGQGTRLTVV.

The chain has TRBV11-2 and TRBJ1-2; D unresolved. The length of the CDR3 is 15 residues. The germline V gene encodes CDR1 SGHAT and CDR2 FQNNGV. Trimming cost V 0 bases and J 4 bases, with 12 bases left between them. The CDR3 is CASSLDSLESYGYTF. CDR3 nucleotides: TGTGCCAGCAGCTTAGATTCATTAGAATCCTATGGCTACACCTTC.

The V and J genes are TRBV7-8 and TRBJ1-6; TRBD1 matches 8 bases. The trim removed 5 bases at V and 8 bases at J, leaving 11 bases unmatched. This CDR3 spans 16 amino acids. The germline V gene encodes CDR1 SGHVS and CDR2 FQNEAQ. CDR3: CASSPWATGDHSPLHF. In DNA form, the CDR3 reads TGTGCCAGCAGCCCCTGGGCGACAGGGGACCATTCACCCCTCCACTTT. The whole variable domain, remainder taken from reference TRBV7-8 and TRBJ1-6, is GAGVSQSPRYKVAKRGQDVALRCDPISGHVSLFWYQQALGQGPEFLTYFQNEAQLDKSGLPSDRFFAERPEGSVSTLKIQRTQQEDSAVYLCASSPWATGDHSPLHFGNGTRLTVT.

For the CDR3, the DNA is TGTGCCAGCTCACCAGCCAGGGCGGACACCATATATTTT. Translation: CASSPARADTIYF. The chain links TRBV18 to TRBJ1-3, with a possible D match to TRBD1 (5 bases). There are 13 residues in the CDR3. V lost 2 bases to trimming and J lost 8 bases, with 10 bases between them. From germline, CDR1 is KGHSH and CDR2 LQKENI. Drawing the rest from reference TRBV18 and TRBJ1-3, the complete variable domain is NAGVMQNPRHLVRRRGQEARLRCSPMKGHSHVYWYRQLPEEGLKFMVYLQKENIIDESGMPKERFSAEFPKEGPSILRIQQVVRGDSAAYFCASSPARADTIYFGEGSWLTVV.

The chain couples TRBV6-1 to TRBJ2-7; D uncertain. The CDR3 sequence is 15 residues long. Germline CDR1 reads MNHNS; CDR2 reads SASEGT. The V gene lost 2 bases and the J gene lost 1 base, with 12 bases spanning the gap. CDR3 sequence (DNA): TGTGCCAGCAGTGAATCCCAACTTCCATCCTACGAGCAGTACTTC. Translation: CASSESQLPSYEQYF.

The chain carries TRBV7-2 and TRBJ1-1; unclear D gene. This CDR3 is 15 amino acids long. The germline V gene encodes CDR1 SGHTA and CDR2 FQGNSA. Trimming removed 5 bases from V and 4 bases from J, with 17 bases in between. CDR3: CASSLPAGWGTEAFF. The CDR3 nucleotides are TGTGCCAGCAGCCTCCCTGCGGGGTGGGGCACTGAAGCTTTCTTT.

The chain has TRBV3-1 (or the pseudogene TRBV3-2) and TRBJ2-7, with D possibly TRBD1 on 6 matching bases. Trimming shortened V by 4 bases and J by 1 base, and 11 bases separated the two germline ends. The germline V gene has CDR1 LGHDT and CDR2 YNNKEL (reference sequence). The CDR3 runs to 14 residues. The CDR3 sequence: CASSPRTGSYEQYF. CDR3 DNA sequence: TGTGCCAGCAGCCCGCGCACAGGGTCCTACGAGCAGTACTTC.

V and J are TRBV18 and TRBJ1-1, with D maybe TRBD1 (5 bases). From germline, CDR1 is KGHSH and CDR2 LQKENI. The CDR3 totals 13 residues. V was trimmed by 6 bases and J by 0 bases, leaving 8 bases between them. CDR3 bases: TGTGCCAGCTCCGGGGGGATGAACACTGAAGCTTTCTTT. Its translation is CASSGGMNTEAFF.

The chain joins TRBV5-4 to TRBJ1-6; the D gene is possibly TRBD1 (6 bases). The CDR3 covers 15 residues. V was pared by 4 bases and J by 7 bases, with 15 bases between. Germline CDR1 is SGHNT and CDR2 is YYREEE (reference sequence). CDR3 region: CASSIQGFGNSPLHF. CDR3 in DNA: TGTGCCAGCAGCATCCAGGGGTTCGGAAATTCACCCCTCCACTTT.

This clone is a singleton in its sample. The J gene is TRBJ1-1, the V gene TRBV5-4, with a weak D call TRBD1 (6 bases). The CDR3 loop spans 12 amino acids. V was shortened by 7 bases and J by 0 bases, with 7 bases between the two germline ends. Germline loops: CDR1 SGHNT, CDR2 YYREEE (reference sequence). The CDR3 here is CASQGMNTEAFF. The CDR3 nucleotides are TGTGCCAGCCAGGGGATGAACACTGAAGCTTTCTTT.

V usage is TRBV5-1 and J usage is TRBJ2-1; tentative D call: TRBD1 (5 bases). V was trimmed by 0 bases and J by 10 bases, leaving 8 bases between them. There are 12 residues in the CDR3. Germline V lookup: CDR1 SGHRS, CDR2 YFSETQ. As DNA, the CDR3 is TGCGCCAGCAGCTTGGGACAGTTAGAGCAGTTCTTC. As protein: CASSLGQLEQFF.

The rearrangement joins TRBV5-1 to TRBJ2-1; TRBD1 is a possible D gene (5 bases). The CDR3 is 15 residues long. CDR1 and CDR2 (germline): SGHRS, YFSETQ. V lost 2 bases to trimming and J lost 6 bases, with 15 bases between them. The CDR3 loop is CASSLGVTTSNEQFF. CDR3 nucleotides: TGCGCCAGCAGCTTAGGGGTTACTACAAGCAATGAGCAGTTCTTC.

The chain combines TRBV14 with TRBJ1-5, with 10 bases aligning to TRBD1. The CDR3 contains 17 residues. V dropped 4 bases and J dropped 0; count of bases not matched to a gene: 6. The germline V gene encodes CDR1 SGHDN and CDR2 FVKESK. This CDR3 reads CASSLRDRGDSNQPQHF. The CDR3 coding sequence is TGTGCCAGCAGCCTCCGGGACAGGGGCGATAGCAATCAGCCCCAGCATTTT.

The rearrangement uses TRBV4-1 and TRBJ2-7; D may be TRBD2 (6 bases). Trimming took off 0 bases at V and 2 bases at J, with 14 bases between the two ends. Germline loops: CDR1 MGHRA, CDR2 YSYEKL. The CDR3 is 16 residues long. CDR3 coding DNA: TGCGCCAGCAGCCAAGATAGCGGAGATTCGGCCTACGAGCAGTACTTC. Translation: CASSQDSGDSAYEQYF.

The chain is built from TRBV7-2 and TRBJ1-2, with D uncertain. The CDR3 is made up of 11 amino acids. Germline-derived CDR1 and CDR2 are SGHTA and FQGNSA. V lost 8 bases and J 8 bases, leaving 12 bases between the germline ends. CDR3 DNA: TGTGCCAGCGGAGAACATGGGGGCTACACCTTC. It yields the protein CASGEHGGYTF.

The rearrangement uses TRBV27 and TRBJ1-2; no firm D call. The CDR3 contains 14 residues. CDR1 is MNHEY and CDR2 is SMNVEV in the germline V gene (reference sequence). V gave up 4 bases and J gave up 4 bases, with 13 bases separating them. The CDR3 protein is CASSSGILGYGYTF. The CDR3 DNA sequence: TGTGCCAGCAGTTCGGGGATTCTTGGCTATGGCTACACCTTC.

The V gene is TRBV15, the J gene TRBJ2-6; weak D call: TRBD2 (6 bases). Germline CDR1 is LNHNV and CDR2 is YYDKDF (reference sequence). This CDR3 has 18 amino acids. Trimming took 5 bases from V and 3 from J, leaving 20 bases between them. The CDR3 coding sequence is TGTGCCACCAGCGGGGAAAGATCGGGGGTGAGTGGGGCCAACGTCCTGACTTTC. Protein: CATSGERSGVSGANVLTF.

The chain joins TRBV7-2 to TRBJ2-1, with 12 bases aligning to TRBD2. After removal of 6 bases from V and 7 bases from J, the junction contained 16 bases not matched to a gene. CDR3 length equals 18 residues. Germline loops: CDR1 SGHTA, CDR2 FQGNSA. DNA for the CDR3: TGTGCCAGCAGACCAGCTATTCCGGCTAGCGGGGGGGCTAATGAGCAGTTCTTC. It encodes CASRPAIPASGGANEQFF.

The chain links TRBV6-5 to TRBJ1-5; the D is unclear. V shed 1 base and J shed 9 bases, with 10 bases lying between them. This CDR3 has 13 residues. Germline-derived CDR1 and CDR2 are MNHEY and SVGAGI. CDR3: CASSYLSAGPQHF. In DNA, the CDR3 is TGTGCCAGCAGTTACTTATCAGCAGGGCCCCAGCATTTT.

The chain couples TRBV7-3 to TRBJ2-2, with 11 bases lining up with TRBD1. Germline V CDR1 and CDR2: SGHTA, FQGTGA. This CDR3 is built from 17 residues. V gave up 5 bases and J gave up 3 bases; unmatched junction bases: 8. CDR3 DNA sequence: TGTGCCAGCAGCCCATACGGACAGGGGGCCGACACCGGGGAGCTGTTTTTT. It is translated as CASSPYGQGADTGELFF.